This TCR beta chain was recovered during a study of cytomegalovirus exposure and HLA in healthy donors. The study's findings and limits: A prior analysis recorded that most TCR beta V segments were productive about 87% or about 30% of the time.

The CDR3 length is 15 residues. The germline gives CDR1 SGHNT, CDR2 YENEEA. The V segment lost 3 bases and the J segment 7 bases; nucleotides outside the gene matches: 2. As for this clone: Its antigen is unidentified.

A multiplex PCR was run with 60 Vbeta primers and 13 Jbeta primers. Using immunoSEQ multiplex PCR, the repertoire was profiled, and TCRdb retains in-frame clones only, with some absent. The sample lists around 200,000 clones, more than 75% occurring once. This sequence was found in a man aged 40-49 years in good health and CMV-seropositive. The chain joins TRBV11-3 to TRBJ2-1; 14 nucleotides agree with TRBD2. Source material: PBMCs. For the CDR3, the DNA is TGTGCCAGCAGCTTGGGACTAGCGGGAGTAAATGAGCAGTTCTTC. Translation gives CASSLGLAGVNEQFF.